The clone carrying this T cell receptor beta chain occurred once. The trim removed 1 base at V and 7 bases at J, leaving 5 bases unmatched. Germline assignment: CDR1 SEHNR and CDR2 FQNEAQ (reference sequence). The CDR3 extends over 14 amino acids. PCR was performed using 60 Vbeta and 13 Jbeta primers. Using immunoSEQ multiplex PCR, the repertoire was profiled, and TCRdb retains in-frame clones only, with some absent. The sample contains about 200,000 clones, around 77% of which appear only once. This specimen belongs to a study of cytomegalovirus exposure and HLA in healthy donors. This clonotype was obtained from a woman aged 25-40 years in good health and CMV-seronegative. The sequenced material came from PBMCs. The chain carries TRBV7-9 and TRBJ2-7, with TRBD1 matching over 9 bases. The CDR3 sequence: CASSLGDRAKEQYF. CDR3 coding DNA: TGTGCCAGCAGCTTAGGGGACAGGGCTAAAGAGCAGTACTTC.